The subject of this entry is one T cell receptor (beta chain). Its specificity is not known. Assay used: immunoSEQ multiplex PCR; TCRdb lists only in-frame clones, some missing. Of some 35,000 clones in the sample, around 92% are singletons; the top ten hold 3% to 4%. This entry belongs to a study of chemoradiotherapy in HPV16-positive cancers. Study-wide background: Functional T-cell assays on a couple of HPV16-positive patients' cells defined candidate HPV-specific clones and common TCR motifs. Findings and caveats of the study: For HPV16-positive patients, expanding HPV-responsive T cells associated with longer recurrence-free survival.

Germline lookup yields CDR1 SEHNR and CDR2 FQNEAQ (reference sequence). V shed 7 bases and J 2 bases; nucleotides not matched to a gene: 12. The length of the CDR3 is 16 residues. Material: blood, obtained from a patient who underwent chemoradiotherapy. The receptor comes from a human donor with HPV-associated anogenital cancer. The chain has TRBV7-9 and TRBJ2-3, with 7 bases aligning to TRBD2. The CDR3 DNA reads as TGTGCCAGCACCCAAGTCGGCGGGGGAGACACAGATACGCAGTATTTT. Its protein product is CASTQVGGGDTDTQYF.